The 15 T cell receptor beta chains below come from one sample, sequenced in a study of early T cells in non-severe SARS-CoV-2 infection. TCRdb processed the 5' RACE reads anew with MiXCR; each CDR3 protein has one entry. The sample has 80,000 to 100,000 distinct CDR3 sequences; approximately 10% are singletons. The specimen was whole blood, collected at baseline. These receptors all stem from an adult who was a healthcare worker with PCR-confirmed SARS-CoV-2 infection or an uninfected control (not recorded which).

The CDR3 region has the DNA TGTGCCAGCAGCTTGGCCGGGCGCGGGAGGGCCGATGAGCAGTTCTTC. Amino acid sequence: CASSLAGRGRADEQFF. The chain links TRBV5-6 to TRBJ2-1, with 9 bases matching TRBD2. This CDR3 has 16 residues. Trimming at V came to 0 bases and at J to 8 bases, leaving 9 bases not matched to a gene. From germline, CDR1 is SGHDT and CDR2 YYEEEE.

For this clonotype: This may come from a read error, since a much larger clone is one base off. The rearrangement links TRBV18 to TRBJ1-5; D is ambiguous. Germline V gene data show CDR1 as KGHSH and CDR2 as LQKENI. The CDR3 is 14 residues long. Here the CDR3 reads CVSSPRESNQPQHF. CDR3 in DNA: TGTGTCAGCTCACCACGTGAGAGCAATCAGCCCCAGCATTTT.

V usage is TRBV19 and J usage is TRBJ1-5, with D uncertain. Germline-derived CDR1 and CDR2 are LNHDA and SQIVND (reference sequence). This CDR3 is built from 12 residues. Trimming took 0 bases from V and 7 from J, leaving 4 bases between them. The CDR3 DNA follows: TGTGCCAGTAGTATAGAGGGACAGCCCCAGCATTTT. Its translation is CASSIEGQPQHF.

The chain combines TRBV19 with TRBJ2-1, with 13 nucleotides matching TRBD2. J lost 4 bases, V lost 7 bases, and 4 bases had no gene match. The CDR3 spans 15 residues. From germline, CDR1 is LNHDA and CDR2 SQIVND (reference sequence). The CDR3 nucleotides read TGTGCCAGTACCCAACTAGCGGGGGGGTACAATGAGCAGTTCTTC. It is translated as CASTQLAGGYNEQFF.

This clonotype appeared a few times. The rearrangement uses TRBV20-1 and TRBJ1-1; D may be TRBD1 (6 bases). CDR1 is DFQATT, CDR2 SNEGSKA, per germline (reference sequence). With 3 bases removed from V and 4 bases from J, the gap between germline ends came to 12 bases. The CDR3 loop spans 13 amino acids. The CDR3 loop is CSASWGLGTEAFF. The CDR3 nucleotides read TGCAGTGCTAGTTGGGGGCTCGGCACTGAAGCTTTCTTT.

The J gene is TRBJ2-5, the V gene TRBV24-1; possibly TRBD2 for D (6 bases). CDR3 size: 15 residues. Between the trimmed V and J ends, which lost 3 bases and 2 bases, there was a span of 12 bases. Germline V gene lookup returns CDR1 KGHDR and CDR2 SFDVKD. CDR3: CATSDMGGDQETQYF. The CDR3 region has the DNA TGTGCCACCAGTGATATGGGCGGGGATCAAGAGACCCAGTACTTC.

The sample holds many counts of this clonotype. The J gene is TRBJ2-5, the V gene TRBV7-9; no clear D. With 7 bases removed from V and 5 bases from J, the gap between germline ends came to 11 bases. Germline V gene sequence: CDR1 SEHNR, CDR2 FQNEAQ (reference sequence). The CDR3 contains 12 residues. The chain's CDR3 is CASTREQETQYF. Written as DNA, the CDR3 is TGTGCCAGCACCCGAGAGCAGGAGACCCAGTACTTC.

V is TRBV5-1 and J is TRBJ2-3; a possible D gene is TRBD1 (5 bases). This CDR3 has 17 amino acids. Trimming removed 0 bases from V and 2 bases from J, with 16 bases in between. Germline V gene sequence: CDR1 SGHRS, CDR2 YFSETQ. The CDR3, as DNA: TGCGCCAGCAGCTTGGCCGTGGGGCTGTCGGACACAGATACGCAGTATTTT. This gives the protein CASSLAVGLSDTDTQYF.

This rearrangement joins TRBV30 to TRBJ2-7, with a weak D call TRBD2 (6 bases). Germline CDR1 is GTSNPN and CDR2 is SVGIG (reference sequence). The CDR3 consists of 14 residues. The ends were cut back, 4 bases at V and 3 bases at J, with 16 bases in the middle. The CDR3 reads CAWTRLAGFYEQYF. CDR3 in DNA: TGTGCCTGGACAAGACTTGCGGGGTTCTACGAGCAGTACTTC.

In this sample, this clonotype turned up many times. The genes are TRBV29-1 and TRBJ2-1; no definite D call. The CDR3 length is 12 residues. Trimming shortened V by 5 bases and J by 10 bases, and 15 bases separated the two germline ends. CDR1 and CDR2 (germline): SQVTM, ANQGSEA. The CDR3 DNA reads TGCAGCGTTAAGGCCCAGTGGCACGAGCAGTTCTTC. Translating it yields CSVKAQWHEQFF.

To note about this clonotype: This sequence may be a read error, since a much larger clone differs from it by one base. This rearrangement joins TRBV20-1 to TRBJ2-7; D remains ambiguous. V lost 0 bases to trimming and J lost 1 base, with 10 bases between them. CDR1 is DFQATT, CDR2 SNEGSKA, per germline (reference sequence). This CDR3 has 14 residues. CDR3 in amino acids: CSARDPKESYEQYF. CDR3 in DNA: TGCAGTGCTAGAGATCCGAAGGAGTCCTACGAGCAGTACTTC.

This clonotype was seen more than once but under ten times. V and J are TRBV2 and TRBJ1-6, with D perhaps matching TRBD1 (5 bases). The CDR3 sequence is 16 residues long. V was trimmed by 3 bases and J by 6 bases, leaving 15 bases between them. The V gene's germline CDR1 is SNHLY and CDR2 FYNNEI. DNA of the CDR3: TGTGCCAGCAGTGAGCGAGGGGTAGATGGTAATTCACCCCTCCACTTT. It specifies CASSERGVDGNSPLHF.

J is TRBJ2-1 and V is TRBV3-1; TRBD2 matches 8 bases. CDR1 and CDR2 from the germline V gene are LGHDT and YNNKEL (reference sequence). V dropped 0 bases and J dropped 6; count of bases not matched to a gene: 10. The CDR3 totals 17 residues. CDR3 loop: CASSQDPQRGFFNEQFF. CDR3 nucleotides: TGTGCCAGCAGCCAAGACCCCCAGCGGGGGTTTTTCAATGAGCAGTTCTTC.

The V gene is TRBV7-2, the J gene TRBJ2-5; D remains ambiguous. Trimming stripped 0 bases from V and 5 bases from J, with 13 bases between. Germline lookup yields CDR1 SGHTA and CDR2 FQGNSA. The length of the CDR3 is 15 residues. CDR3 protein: CASSLAGQVTETQYF. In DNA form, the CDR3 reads TGTGCCAGCAGCTTAGCTGGGCAGGTGACGGAGACCCAGTACTTC.

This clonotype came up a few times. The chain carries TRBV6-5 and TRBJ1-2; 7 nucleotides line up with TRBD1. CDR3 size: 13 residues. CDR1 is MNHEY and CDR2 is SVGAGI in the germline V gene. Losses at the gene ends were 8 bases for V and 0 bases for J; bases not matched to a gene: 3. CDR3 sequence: CASGQGANYGYTF. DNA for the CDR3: TGTGCCAGCGGGCAGGGGGCTAACTATGGCTACACCTTC.